The clone carrying this TCR beta chain has more than one count but fewer than ten. The antigen is not known. The source of the sample is a study of beta chain features in type 1 diabetes. Overall study context: Researchers looked at some 110 million sorted cells across all samples. Study conclusions and caveats: Lower insertion and higher deletion counts appeared at VDJ junctions in type 1 diabetes patients. For Type 1 diabetes patients, all four CD4+ subsets carried TCRB CDR3s that were moderately but significantly shorter.

Expressed TCRB transcripts were sequenced after all isolated RNA was converted to cDNA. Using immunoSEQ multiplex PCR, the repertoire was profiled, and TCRdb retains in-frame clones only, with some absent. The top ten hold more than 0.4% of the sample, which has about 150,000 clones, 10% seen once. A CD45RO/CCR7/CD25/CD127/CD95/CD27 panel sorted naive, central memory, regulatory and stem cell-like memory CD4+ cells. Germline V CDR1 and CDR2: MNHEY, SVGAGI. The CDR3 loop spans 12 amino acids. V was pared by 5 bases and J by 11 bases, with 4 bases of the junction left unmatched. The sample consisted of central memory CD4+ T cells from blood. This TCR was sampled from a man aged 30 to 39 with type 1 diabetes. This chain uses TRBV6-5 with TRBJ1-5; 9 bases agree with TRBD1. The CDR3, as DNA: TGTGCCAGCAGTCCTCGGGACAGGGCCCAGCATTTT. Translated, it gives CASSPRDRAQHF.